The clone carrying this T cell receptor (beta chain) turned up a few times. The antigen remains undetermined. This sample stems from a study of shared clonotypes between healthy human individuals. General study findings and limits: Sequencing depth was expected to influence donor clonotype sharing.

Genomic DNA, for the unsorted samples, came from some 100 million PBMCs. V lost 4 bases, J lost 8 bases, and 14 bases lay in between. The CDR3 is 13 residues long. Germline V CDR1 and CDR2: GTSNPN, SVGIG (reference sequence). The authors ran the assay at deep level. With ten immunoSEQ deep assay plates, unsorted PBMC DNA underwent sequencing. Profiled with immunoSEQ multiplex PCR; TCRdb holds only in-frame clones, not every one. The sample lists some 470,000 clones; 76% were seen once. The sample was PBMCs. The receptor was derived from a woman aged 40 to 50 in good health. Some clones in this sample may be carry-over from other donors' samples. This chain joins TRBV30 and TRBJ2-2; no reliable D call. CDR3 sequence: CAWTLGEAGELFF. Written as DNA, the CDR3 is TGTGCCTGGACCCTAGGAGAGGCGGGGGAGCTGTTTTTT.